This T cell receptor beta chain was sequenced during a study of cytomegalovirus exposure and HLA in healthy donors. Regarding the study as a whole: CMV antigen specificity was confirmed in vitro for three CMV-associated chains. A later analysis reportedly identified an Asian-associated ancestry cluster as carrying fewer N-insertions than the approximately 710-donor mean. Many donors carried some public TCRs, although rarity characterized most TCR sequences.

This clone was observed a single time. Its antigen remains unidentified. The sample carries other DNA sequences with the same CDR3. The PCR employed 60 Vbeta primers together with 13 Jbeta primers. This table comes from immunoSEQ multiplex PCR, and its TCRdb copy is limited to in-frame clones, with some not included. This repertoire shows around 75,000 clones, 75% to 80% found once; its top ten account for 3% to 3.5%. The CDR3 has 14 amino acids. The junction had 3 bases not matched to a gene; V was cut back by 5 bases and J by 3 bases. Germline V gene data show CDR1 as SEHNR and CDR2 as FQNEAQ (reference sequence).

V gene TRBV7-9 combines with J gene TRBJ1-4; 7 bases fit TRBD1. The sequenced material came from PBMCs. This sequence was found in a man between 35 and 55 years old in good health and CMV-seronegative. CDR3 bases: TGTGCCAGCAGCCGAGGGACAGCTAATGAAAAACTGTTTTTT. Residues: CASSRGTANEKLFF. Filled out from reference TRBV7-9 and TRBJ1-4, the complete variable domain reads DTGVSQNPRHKITKRGQNVTFRCDPISEHNRLYWYRQTLGQGPEFLTYFQNEAQLEKSRLLSDRFSAERPKGSFSTLEIQRTEQGDSAMYLCASSRGTANEKLFFGSGTQLSVL.